The 21 T cell receptor beta chains below all came from one sample that was sequenced in a study of blood T cell repertoires in COVID-19. The method was immunoSEQ multiplex PCR; TCRdb's version includes in-frame clones alone and lacks a portion of them. Of about 230,000 clones detected, almost 90% appear once; the ten largest clones hold less than 3.5%. Sequenced input: peripheral blood. These receptors originate from a woman aged 60-75 years with acute or convalescent COVID-19.

The genes are TRBV30 and TRBJ1-2, with 9 bases fitting TRBD1. Germline-derived CDR1 and CDR2 are GTSNPN and SVGIG (reference sequence). This CDR3 spans 13 amino acids. The V and J ends lost 3 bases and 8 bases, in that order; junction bases with no gene match: 7. CDR3 sequence: CAWRTQGAQGYTF. For the CDR3, the DNA is TGTGCCTGGAGAACACAGGGGGCGCAGGGCTACACCTTC.

This chain connects TRBV11-3 to TRBJ2-3; 7 bases are a match to TRBD2. V shed 1 base and J 1 base; nucleotides not matched to a gene: 2. Germline V lookup: CDR1 SGHNT, CDR2 YENEEA. The length of the CDR3 is 15 residues. In DNA form, the CDR3 reads TGTGCCAGCAGCTTAGGTGGGAGGGGCACAGATACGCAGTATTTT. Amino acids: CASSLGGRGTDTQYF.

The chain employs TRBV9 and TRBJ1-1; weak D call: TRBD1 (6 bases). Germline CDR1 SGDLS, CDR2 YYNGEE. V shed 4 bases and J shed 3 bases, with 19 bases lying between them. The CDR3 length is 16 residues. The DNA of the CDR3 is TGTGCCAGCAGCCCCCCGGCCAGGGGCTCGGACACTGAAGCTTTCTTT. Amino acids: CASSPPARGSDTEAFF.

V and J are TRBV30 and TRBJ2-3; D may be TRBD2 (5 bases). Germline V gives CDR1 GTSNPN, CDR2 SVGIG (reference sequence). The CDR3 has 12 amino acids. V was cut by 3 bases and J by 8 bases, with 12 bases left in between. The chain's CDR3 is CAWRGAGVTQYF. The CDR3 region has the DNA TGTGCCTGGAGGGGAGCTGGGGTTACGCAGTATTTT.

The chain joins TRBV6-6 to TRBJ1-1; TRBD1 is a possible D gene (5 bases). Germline loops: CDR1 MNHNY, CDR2 SVGAGI (reference sequence). The V end lost 6 bases, the J end lost 1 base, and 6 bases lay between the germline ends. There are 12 residues in the CDR3. The DNA for the CDR3 is TGTGCCAGCAGAACAGGGAACACTGAAGCTTTCTTT. It yields the protein CASRTGNTEAFF.

The CDR3 bases are TGTGCCAGCAGTTTAATGGGACAGGGGGTCGGACAGCAGCCCCAGCATTTT. Amino acids: CASSLMGQGVGQQPQHF. The V call is TRBV27, the J call TRBJ1-5, with 11 bases aligning to TRBD1. This CDR3 is 17 amino acids long. The trim removed 2 bases at V and 7 bases at J, leaving 10 bases unmatched. Germline V CDR1 and CDR2: MNHEY, SMNVEV (reference sequence).

The V call is TRBV7-3, the J call TRBJ1-1, with D perhaps matching TRBD1 (5 bases). Trimming stripped 4 bases from V and 1 base from J, with 16 bases between. CDR3 length: 16 residues. From germline, CDR1 is SGHTA and CDR2 FQGTGA. This CDR3 is CASSSFRQNSNTEAFF. In DNA form, the CDR3 reads TGTGCCAGCAGCTCTTTTAGACAGAACTCGAACACTGAAGCTTTCTTT.

With regard to this clone: Within the sample, other DNA sequences also encode this same CDR3. The chain employs TRBV30 and TRBJ1-5; a possible D gene is TRBD1 (6 bases). This CDR3 is built from 15 residues. V lost 2 bases to trimming and J lost 4 bases, with 15 bases between them. Per the germline V gene, CDR1 is GTSNPN and CDR2 is SVGIG (reference sequence). CDR3 sequence: CAWSLTGNGNQPQHF. The CDR3 DNA reads as TGTGCCTGGAGTCTCACAGGGAATGGAAATCAGCCCCAGCATTTT.

The V call is TRBV7-3, the J call TRBJ2-1; 9 positions match TRBD1. Germline V lookup: CDR1 SGHTA, CDR2 FQGTGA. The CDR3 has 15 amino acids. Trimming removed 5 bases from V and 1 base from J; junction bases left unmatched: 3. CDR3 bases: TGTGCCAGCAGCCAAGACAGGGGGTCCTACAATGAGCAGTTCTTC. Amino acids: CASSQDRGSYNEQFF.

J is TRBJ2-5 and V is TRBV11-2; 9 bases map to TRBD1. Germline loops: CDR1 SGHAT, CDR2 FQNNGV. The CDR3 sequence is 17 residues long. Trimming cost V 2 bases and J 1 base; bases outside gene matches: 8. The CDR3 DNA is TGTGCCAGCAGCTTATTATATGGGACAGGGTCCCAAGAGACCCAGTACTTC. This sequence encodes CASSLLYGTGSQETQYF.

The V and J genes are TRBV3-1 (or the pseudogene TRBV3-2) and TRBJ2-7; D gene uncertain. The CDR3 has 15 residues. Per the germline V gene, CDR1 is LGHDT and CDR2 is YNNKEL (reference sequence). Trimming stripped 0 bases from V and 0 bases from J, with 9 bases between. CDR3 DNA sequence: TGTGCCAGCAGCCAAGATCTGAGGAGCTCCTACGAGCAGTACTTC. Translating gives CASSQDLRSSYEQYF.

This clone came up once. The rearrangement links TRBV6-5 to TRBJ1-5; 9 positions agree with TRBD1. V gave up 4 bases and J gave up 2 bases; unmatched junction bases: 0. Germline assignment: CDR1 MNHEY and CDR2 SVGAGI. This CDR3 has 14 residues. CDR3 amino acids: CASSWDRGNQPQHF. For the CDR3, the DNA is TGTGCCAGCAGTTGGGACAGGGGCAATCAGCCCCAGCATTTT.

The chain combines TRBV7-2 with TRBJ2-7; 8 positions agree with TRBD2. The CDR3 is made up of 14 amino acids. Germline-derived CDR1 and CDR2 are SGHTA and FQGNSA. V lost 7 bases, J lost 9 bases, and 14 bases stayed unmatched. CDR3 protein: CASKVREGNWRQYF. The DNA of the CDR3 is TGTGCCAGCAAGGTACGGGAGGGGAACTGGAGGCAGTACTTC.

This clone has only one observation. The chain combines TRBV7-2 with TRBJ1-2; 7 bases line up with TRBD1. The J segment lost 0 bases and the V segment lost 4 bases, leaving 5 bases of the junction unmatched. The CDR3 contains 15 residues. Germline V gene sequence: CDR1 SGHTA, CDR2 FQGNSA. The CDR3 here is CASSSRQGANYGYTF. The CDR3 region has the DNA TGTGCCAGCAGCTCCCGACAGGGCGCTAACTATGGCTACACCTTC.

The rearrangement links TRBV2 to TRBJ1-2; possibly TRBD1 for D (6 bases). V gave up 6 bases and J gave up 4 bases, with 9 bases separating them. Germline-derived CDR1 and CDR2 are SNHLY and FYNNEI. The CDR3 contains 12 residues. The CDR3 loop is CASRDRSYGYTF. The CDR3 region has the DNA TGTGCCAGCAGGGACAGATCCTATGGCTACACCTTC.

The J gene is TRBJ1-2, the V gene TRBV7-2, with TRBD1 as a possible D gene (5 bases). CDR3 size: 15 residues. Trimming pared 5 bases from V and 3 bases from J, leaving 16 bases between. Germline V gene lookup returns CDR1 SGHTA and CDR2 FQGNSA. CDR3 sequence: CASSIVGAPYYGYTF. For the CDR3, the DNA is TGTGCCAGCAGCATAGTAGGGGCCCCGTACTATGGCTACACCTTC. Variable domain in full (rest from reference TRBV7-2 and TRBJ1-2): GAGVSQSPSNKVTEKGKDVELRCDPISGHTALYWYRQSLGQGLEFLIYFQGNSAPDKSGLPSDRFSAERTGGSVSTLTIQRTQQEDSAVYLCASSIVGAPYYGYTFGSGTRLTVV.

The CDR3 reads CASSPGQGEQETQYF. The CDR3, as DNA: TGTGCCAGCAGCCCGGGACAGGGGGAACAAGAGACCCAGTACTTC. The V gene is TRBV9, the J gene TRBJ2-5; 11 bases fit TRBD1. The V and J ends lost 4 bases and 2 bases, in that order; junction bases with no gene match: 4. The CDR3 is made up of 15 amino acids. Germline V gene lookup returns CDR1 SGDLS and CDR2 YYNGEE.

The rearrangement joins TRBV2 to TRBJ2-5; D is perhaps TRBD2 (6 bases). The CDR3 is 14 amino acids. The V gene's germline CDR1 is SNHLY and CDR2 FYNNEI. Deletions cut 7 bases from V and 4 bases from J, with 16 bases between. The CDR3 DNA follows: TGTGCCAGCAAGAAAAGGGTGCGGGGAGAGACCCAGTACTTC. This translates into CASKKRVRGETQYF. The full variable domain, rest sourced from reference TRBV2 and TRBJ2-5, is EPEVTQTPSHQVTQMGQEVILRCVPISNHLYFYWYRQILGQKVEFLVSFYNNEISEKSEIFDDQFSVERPDGSNFTLKIRSTKLEDSAMYFCASKKRVRGETQYFGPGTRLLVL.

The CDR3 nucleotides are TGTGCCAGCAGTCGCTCTGGAAACACCATATATTTT. It codes for CASSRSGNTIYF. The chain uses TRBV13 and TRBJ1-3; no clear D gene. Germline V gene lookup returns CDR1 PRHDT and CDR2 FYEKMQ (reference sequence). The CDR3 contains 12 residues. The V gene lost 6 bases and the J gene lost 0 bases, with 3 bases spanning the gap.

This chain links TRBV7-2 with TRBJ2-4; D remains unclear. Trimming took 0 bases from V and 3 from J, leaving 3 bases between them. CDR1 is SGHTA and CDR2 is FQGNSA in the germline V gene. The CDR3 extends over 13 amino acids. The CDR3 here is CASSLASKNIQYF. In DNA form, the CDR3 reads TGTGCCAGCAGCTTAGCCAGCAAAAACATTCAGTACTTC. Supplemented by reference TRBV7-2 and TRBJ2-4, the full variable domain reads GAGVSQSPSNKVTEKGKDVELRCDPISGHTALYWYRQSLGQGLEFLIYFQGNSAPDKSGLPSDRFSAERTGGSVSTLTIQRTQQEDSAVYLCASSLASKNIQYFGAGTRLSVL.

The chain carries TRBV7-6 and TRBJ1-5; 9 bases agree with TRBD1. Germline values: CDR1 SGHVS, CDR2 FNYEAQ. The CDR3 length is 17 residues. V was clipped by 1 base and J by 6 bases; unmatched bases: 10. The CDR3 loop reads CASSLGGGQGGGQPQHF. CDR3 bases: TGTGCCAGCAGCTTAGGTGGGGGACAGGGAGGTGGTCAGCCCCAGCATTTT.